In its sample, the clone carrying this T cell receptor (beta chain) was seen many times. What it recognizes is unknown. Unique molecular identifiers were built into the TCR beta cDNA libraries. A population of about 0.95 to 10 million T cells gave rise to roughly 490,000 cDNA molecules. TCRdb reprocessed the PCR reads with MiXCR, giving one entry per CDR3 protein. The sample holds hundreds of thousands of distinct CDR3 sequences, 25% to 30% seen once. The data stem from a study of post-analysis software for immune sequencing data. Whole-study findings and limits: Patients carried a handful of TRBV segments more frequently than controls did, and TRBV5-6, TRBV5-1 and TRBV20-1 were among them. For normalized Chao1 diversity, multiple sclerosis patients scored significantly lower than controls did.

The germline V and J ends were trimmed by 4 bases and 0 bases, with 5 bases remaining between them. The CDR3 extends over 12 amino acids. Germline CDR1 and CDR2: SQVTM and ANQGSEA. V gene TRBV29-1 combines with J gene TRBJ2-3, with D unclear. This TCR derives from a girl between 10 and 17 years old with multiple sclerosis. Source material: blood. The CDR3 loop reads CSVAISTDTQYF. Written as DNA, the CDR3 is TGCAGCGTTGCCATAAGCACAGATACGCAGTATTTT.